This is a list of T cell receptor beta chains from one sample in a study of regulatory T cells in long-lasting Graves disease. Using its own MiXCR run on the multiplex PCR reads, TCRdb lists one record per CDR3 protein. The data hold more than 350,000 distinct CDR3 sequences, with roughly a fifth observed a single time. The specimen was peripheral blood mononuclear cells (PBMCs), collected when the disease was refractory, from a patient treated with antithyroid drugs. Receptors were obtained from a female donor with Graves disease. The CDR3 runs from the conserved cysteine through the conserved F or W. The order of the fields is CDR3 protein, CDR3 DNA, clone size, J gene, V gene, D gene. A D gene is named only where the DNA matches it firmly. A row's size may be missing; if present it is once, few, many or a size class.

CDR3: CASRTTGTRNEQFF; DNA: TGTGCCAGCAGGACAACCGGGACTAGGAATGAGCAGTTCTTC; size: -; J: TRBJ2-1; V: TRBV6-1; D: TRBD2
CDR3: CASSSPNGTARSTIYF; DNA: TGTGCCAGCAGCTCTCCAAACGGCACAGCTAGAAGCACCATATATTTT; size: few; J: TRBJ1-3; V: TRBV7-9; D: -
CDR3: CASSSRAGNSYEQYF; DNA: TGTGCCAGCAGTTCCCGAGCGGGAAACTCCTACGAGCAGTACTTC; size: many; J: TRBJ2-7; V: TRBV27; D: TRBD2
CDR3: CASSSLANTGELFF; DNA: TGTGCCAGCAGCTCACTAGCGAACACCGGGGAGCTGTTTTTT; size: -; J: TRBJ2-2; V: TRBV7-9; D: -
CDR3: CASSSLPDTQYF; DNA: TGTGCCAGCAGCTCACTGCCAGATACGCAGTATTTT; size: -; J: TRBJ2-3; V: TRBV2; D: -
CDR3: CASSPSRGRTEAFF; DNA: TGTGCCAGCAGCCCCTCCCGGGGGCGCACTGAAGCTTTCTTT; size: few; J: TRBJ1-1; V: TRBV7-8; D: -
CDR3: CASSLDPLAQETQYF; DNA: TGTGCCAGCAGCTTAGACCCGTTGGCCCAAGAGACCCAGTACTTC; size: -; J: TRBJ2-5; V: TRBV7-2; D: -
CDR3: CSASSSLSSEQYF; DNA: TGCAGTGCTAGTTCTAGTCTCTCCTCCGAGCAGTACTTC; size: -; J: TRBJ2-7; V: TRBV20-1; D: -
CDR3: CASSSAGLAGEGKSYEQYF; DNA: TGTGCCAGCAGTTCCGCGGGACTAGCGGGAGAGGGTAAAAGCTACGAGCAGTACTTC; size: once; J: TRBJ2-7; V: TRBV28; D: TRBD2
CDR3: CAWSGSGTEAFF; DNA: TGTGCCTGGTCAGGGTCGGGGACTGAAGCTTTCTTT; size: many; J: TRBJ1-1; V: TRBV30; D: -
CDR3: CNALPSGRDYEQYF; DNA: TGCAATGCGCTTCCTAGCGGGAGGGACTACGAGCAGTACTTC; size: -; J: TRBJ2-7; V: TRBV20-1; D: TRBD2
CDR3: CASSLVIASGIYEQYF; DNA: TGTGCCAGCAGCTTAGTAATCGCTAGCGGAATTTACGAGCAGTACTTC; size: many; J: TRBJ2-7; V: TRBV11-2; D: TRBD2
CDR3: CSARVQSRGYTF; DNA: TGCAGTGCTAGAGTCCAGTCCCGGGGCTACACCTTC; size: many; J: TRBJ1-2; V: TRBV20-1; D: -
CDR3: CATSRAIDPGETQYF; DNA: TGTGCCACCAGCAGAGCCATTGACCCCGGGGAGACCCAGTACTTC; size: many; J: TRBJ2-5; V: TRBV15; D: -
CDR3: CASSEDRGQETQYF; DNA: TGTGCCAGCAGCGAAGACAGGGGCCAAGAGACCCAGTACTTC; size: many; J: TRBJ2-5; V: TRBV2; D: TRBD1
CDR3: CASSYIGTTETYEQYF; DNA: TGTGCCAGCAGCTATATAGGGACTACTGAGACCTACGAGCAGTACTTC; size: many; J: TRBJ2-7; V: TRBV12-3/TRBV12-4; D: TRBD2
CDR3: CASSLVGDSEGYYEQYF; DNA: TGCGCCAGCAGCTTGGTAGGGGACAGCGAGGGTTATTACGAGCAGTACTTC; size: many; J: TRBJ2-7; V: TRBV5-1; D: TRBD1
CDR3: CASSSTDASGNTIYF; DNA: TGTGCCAGCAGCTCAACCGATGCATCTGGAAACACCATATATTTT; size: -; J: TRBJ1-3; V: TRBV7-6; D: -
CDR3: CASSNMDRNWAEVFF; DNA: TGTGCCAGCAGCAACATGGACCGCAATTGGGCTGAAGTTTTCTTT; size: -; J: TRBJ1-1; V: TRBV13; D: -
CDR3: CASSLKGGDNYGYTF; DNA: TGTGCCAGCAGCCTAAAGGGGGGAGATAACTATGGCTACACCTTC; size: -; J: TRBJ1-2; V: TRBV7-9; D: -
CDR3: CASSWIGLTTNTGELFF; DNA: TGTGCCAGCAGTTGGATAGGCCTAACCACGAACACCGGGGAGCTGTTTTTT; size: many; J: TRBJ2-2; V: TRBV6-5; D: -
CDR3: CASSLGWTSGQETQYF; DNA: TGTGCCAGCAGCTTAGGGTGGACTAGCGGACAAGAGACCCAGTACTTC; size: many; J: TRBJ2-5; V: TRBV11-2; D: TRBD2
CDR3: CASSESGQVDQPQHF; DNA: TGCGCCAGCAGTGAGTCGGGCCAGGTGGACCAGCCCCAGCATTTT; size: many; J: TRBJ1-5; V: TRBV10-2; D: -
CDR3: CASSPTGGTGELFF; DNA: TGTGCCAGCAGTCCCACAGGGGGCACCGGGGAGCTGTTTTTT; size: many; J: TRBJ2-2; V: TRBV12-3/TRBV12-4; D: TRBD1